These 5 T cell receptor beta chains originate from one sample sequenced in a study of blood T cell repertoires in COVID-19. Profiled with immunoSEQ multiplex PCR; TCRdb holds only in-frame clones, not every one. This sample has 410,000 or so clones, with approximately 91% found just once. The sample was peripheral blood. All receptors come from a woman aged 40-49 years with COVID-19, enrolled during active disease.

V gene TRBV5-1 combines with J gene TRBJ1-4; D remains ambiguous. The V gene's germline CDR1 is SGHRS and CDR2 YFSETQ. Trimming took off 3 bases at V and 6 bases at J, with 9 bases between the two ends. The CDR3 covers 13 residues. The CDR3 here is CASSSGSDEKLFF. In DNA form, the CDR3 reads TGCGCCAGCAGCTCCGGGTCGGATGAAAAACTGTTTTTT.

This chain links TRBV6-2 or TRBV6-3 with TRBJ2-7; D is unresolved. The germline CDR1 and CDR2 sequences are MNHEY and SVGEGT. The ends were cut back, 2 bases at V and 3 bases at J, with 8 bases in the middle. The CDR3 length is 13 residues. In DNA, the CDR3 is TGTGCCAGCAGTTACCGCTGGAGCTACGAGCAGTACTTC. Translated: CASSYRWSYEQYF.

CDR3 in DNA: TGCGCCAGCAGCAGCAGCGGGGGGGAATACGAGCAGTACTTC. It is translated as CASSSSGGEYEQYF. V usage is TRBV5-1 and J usage is TRBJ2-7; 10 nucleotides match TRBD2. Germline V gene data show CDR1 as SGHRS and CDR2 as YFSETQ. CDR3 length: 14 residues. Trimming at V came to 4 bases and at J to 4 bases, leaving 5 bases not matched to a gene.

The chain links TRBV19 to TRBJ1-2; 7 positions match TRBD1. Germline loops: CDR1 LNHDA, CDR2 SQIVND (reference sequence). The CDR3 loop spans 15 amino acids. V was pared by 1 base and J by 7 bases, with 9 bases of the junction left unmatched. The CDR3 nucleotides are TGTGCCAGTAGTATAGCCCTGGACAGGTCTGGTGGCTACACCTTC. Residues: CASSIALDRSGGYTF.

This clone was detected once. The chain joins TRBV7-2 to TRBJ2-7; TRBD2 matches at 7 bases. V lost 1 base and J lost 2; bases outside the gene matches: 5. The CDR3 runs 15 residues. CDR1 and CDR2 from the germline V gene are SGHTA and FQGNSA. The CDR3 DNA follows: TGTGCCAGCAGCTTAGGGCGGGAGACCCCCTACGAGCAGTACTTC. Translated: CASSLGRETPYEQYF.